This TCR beta chain emerged from a study of blood T cells in healthy people across ages. The use of a sample-barcoded 5' primer and a J-beta primer mix characterized a second PCR of 7 to 11 cycles. TCRdb processed the 5' RACE reads anew with MiXCR; each CDR3 protein has one entry. This sample has 1.5 million to 2 million distinct CDR3 sequences, with roughly 27% found just once. For this clonotype: The antigen is unknown.

Study observations and caveats: There were more naive CD4+ cells and higher diversity in long-lived donors than in aged donors.

This CDR3 is 15 amino acids long. The germline V and J ends were trimmed by 0 bases and 2 bases, with 11 bases remaining between them. Germline CDR1 reads SGDLS; CDR2 reads YYNGEE. Donors each provided about 9.5 milliliters of peripheral blood. The J gene is TRBJ2-5, the V gene TRBV9; D uncertain. The specimen was blood. This clonotype originated in a woman between 25 and 40 years old in good health. The CDR3 DNA sequence: TGTGCCAGCAGCGTAGGGGCCCTAAAACAAGAGACCCAGTACTTC. It yields the protein CASSVGALKQETQYF.